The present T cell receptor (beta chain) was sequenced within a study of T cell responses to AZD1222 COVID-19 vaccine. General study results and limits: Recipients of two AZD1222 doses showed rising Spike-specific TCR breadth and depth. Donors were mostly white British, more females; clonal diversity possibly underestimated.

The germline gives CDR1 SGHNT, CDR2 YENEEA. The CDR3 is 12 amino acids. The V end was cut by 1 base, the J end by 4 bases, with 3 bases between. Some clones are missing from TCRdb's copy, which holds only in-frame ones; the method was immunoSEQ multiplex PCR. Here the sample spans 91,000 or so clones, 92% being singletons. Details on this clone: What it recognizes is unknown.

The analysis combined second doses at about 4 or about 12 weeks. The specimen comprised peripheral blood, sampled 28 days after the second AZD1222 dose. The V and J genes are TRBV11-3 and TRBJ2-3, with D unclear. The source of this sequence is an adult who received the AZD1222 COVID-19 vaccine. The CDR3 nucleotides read TGTGCCAGCAGCTTAGTTTCAGATACGCAGTATTTT. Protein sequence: CASSLVSDTQYF.